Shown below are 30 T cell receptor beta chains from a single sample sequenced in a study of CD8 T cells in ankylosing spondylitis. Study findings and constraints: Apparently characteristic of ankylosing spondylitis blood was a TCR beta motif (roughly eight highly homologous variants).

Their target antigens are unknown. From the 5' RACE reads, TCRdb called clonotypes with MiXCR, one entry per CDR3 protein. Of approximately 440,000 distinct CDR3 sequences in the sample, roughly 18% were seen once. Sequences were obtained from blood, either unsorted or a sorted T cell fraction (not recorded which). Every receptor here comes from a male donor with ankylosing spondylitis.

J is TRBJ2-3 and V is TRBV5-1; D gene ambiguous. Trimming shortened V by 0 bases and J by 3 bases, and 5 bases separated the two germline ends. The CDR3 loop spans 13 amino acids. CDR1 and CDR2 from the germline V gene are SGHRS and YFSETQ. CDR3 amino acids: CASSLEVTDTQYF. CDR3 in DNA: TGCGCCAGCAGCTTGGAGGTGACAGATACGCAGTATTTT.

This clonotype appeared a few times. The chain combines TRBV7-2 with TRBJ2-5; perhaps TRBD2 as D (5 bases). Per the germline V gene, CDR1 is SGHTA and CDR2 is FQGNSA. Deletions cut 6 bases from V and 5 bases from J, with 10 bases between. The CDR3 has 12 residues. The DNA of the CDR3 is TGTGCCAGCAGATCGGGAAGCGAGACCCAGTACTTC. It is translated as CASRSGSETQYF.

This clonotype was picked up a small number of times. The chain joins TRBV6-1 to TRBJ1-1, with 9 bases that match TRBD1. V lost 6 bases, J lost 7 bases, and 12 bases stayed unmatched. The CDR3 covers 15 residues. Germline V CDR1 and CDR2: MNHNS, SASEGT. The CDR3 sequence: CASRNRGRGFVEAFF. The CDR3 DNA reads TGTGCCAGCAGAAACAGGGGGCGCGGATTTGTTGAAGCTTTCTTT.

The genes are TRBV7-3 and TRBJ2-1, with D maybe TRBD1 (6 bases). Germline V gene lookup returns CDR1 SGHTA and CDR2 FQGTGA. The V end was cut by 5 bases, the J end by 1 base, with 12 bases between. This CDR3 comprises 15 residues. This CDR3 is CASSPNRGSYNEQFF. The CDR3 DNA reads TGTGCCAGCAGCCCTAATAGGGGGTCCTACAATGAGCAGTTCTTC.

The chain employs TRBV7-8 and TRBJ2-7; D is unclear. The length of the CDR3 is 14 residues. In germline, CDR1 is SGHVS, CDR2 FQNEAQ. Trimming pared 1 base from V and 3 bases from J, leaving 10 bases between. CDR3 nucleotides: TGTGCCAGCAGCTTAGGGCATCAGTACTACGAGCAGTACTTC. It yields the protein CASSLGHQYYEQYF.

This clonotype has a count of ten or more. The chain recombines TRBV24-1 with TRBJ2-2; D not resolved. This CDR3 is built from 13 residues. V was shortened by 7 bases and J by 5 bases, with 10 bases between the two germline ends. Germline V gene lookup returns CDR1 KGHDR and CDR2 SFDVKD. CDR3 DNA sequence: TGTGCCACCAGGATGGGTCCGACCGGGGAGCTGTTTTTT. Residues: CATRMGPTGELFF.

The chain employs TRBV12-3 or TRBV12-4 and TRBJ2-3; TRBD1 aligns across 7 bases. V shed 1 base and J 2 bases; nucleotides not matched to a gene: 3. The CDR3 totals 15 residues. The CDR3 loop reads CASSLGTGDTDTQYF. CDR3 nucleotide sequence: TGTGCCAGCAGTTTAGGGACAGGAGACACAGATACGCAGTATTTT.

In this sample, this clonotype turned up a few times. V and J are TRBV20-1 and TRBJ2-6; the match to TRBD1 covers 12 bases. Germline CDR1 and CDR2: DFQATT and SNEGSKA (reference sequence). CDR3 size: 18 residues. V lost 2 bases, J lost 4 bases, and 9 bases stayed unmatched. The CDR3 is CSARRPGTGGTGANVLTF. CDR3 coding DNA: TGCAGTGCTAGACGTCCCGGGACAGGGGGCACCGGGGCCAACGTCCTGACTTTC.

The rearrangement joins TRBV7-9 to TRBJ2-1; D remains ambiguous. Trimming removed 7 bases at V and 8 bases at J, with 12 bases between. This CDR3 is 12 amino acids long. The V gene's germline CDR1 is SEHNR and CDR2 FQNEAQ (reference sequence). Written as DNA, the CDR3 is TGTGCCAGCACCCCGCCCGGGCATGAGCAGTTCTTC. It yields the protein CASTPPGHEQFF.

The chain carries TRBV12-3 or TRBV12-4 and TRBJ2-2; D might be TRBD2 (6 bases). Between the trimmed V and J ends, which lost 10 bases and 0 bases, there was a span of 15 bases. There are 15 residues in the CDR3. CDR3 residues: CATGLRGTNTGELFF. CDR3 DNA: TGTGCCACCGGGCTGCGCGGGACGAACACCGGGGAGCTGTTTTTT.

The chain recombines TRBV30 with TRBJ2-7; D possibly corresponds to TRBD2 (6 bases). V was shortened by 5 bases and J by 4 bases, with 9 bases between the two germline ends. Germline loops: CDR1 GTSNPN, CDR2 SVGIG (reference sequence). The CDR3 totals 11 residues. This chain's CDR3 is CAWGGRYEQYF. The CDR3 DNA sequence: TGTGCCTGGGGGGGGAGATACGAGCAGTACTTC.

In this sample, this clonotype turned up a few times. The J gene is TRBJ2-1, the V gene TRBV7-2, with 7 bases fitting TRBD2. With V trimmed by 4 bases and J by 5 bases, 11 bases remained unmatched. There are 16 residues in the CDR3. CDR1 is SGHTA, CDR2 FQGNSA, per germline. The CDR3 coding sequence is TGTGCCAGCAGCTCACGCGTAGCGGGTTGGGACAATGAGCAGTTCTTC. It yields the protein CASSSRVAGWDNEQFF.

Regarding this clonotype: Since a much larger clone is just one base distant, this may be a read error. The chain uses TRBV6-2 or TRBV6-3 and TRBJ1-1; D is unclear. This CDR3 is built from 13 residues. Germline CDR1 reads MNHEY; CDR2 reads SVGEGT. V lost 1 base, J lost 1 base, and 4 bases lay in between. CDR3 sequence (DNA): TGTGCCAGCAGTTACTACGGGAACACTGAAGCTTTCTTT. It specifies CASSYYGNTEAFF.

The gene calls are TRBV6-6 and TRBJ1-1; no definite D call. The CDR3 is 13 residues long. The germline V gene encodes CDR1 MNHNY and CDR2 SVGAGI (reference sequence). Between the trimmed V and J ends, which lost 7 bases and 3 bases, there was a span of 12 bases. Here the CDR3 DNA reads TGTGCCAGCAATTCCCCGGGCTACACTGAAGCTTTCTTT. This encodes CASNSPGYTEAFF.

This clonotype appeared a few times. The CDR3 DNA follows: TGTGCCACCAGTGGTCTTAATCAGCCCCAGCATTTT. It yields the protein CATSGLNQPQHF. V usage is TRBV24-1 and J usage is TRBJ1-5; D call uncertain. Trimming cost V 5 bases and J 4 bases, with 5 bases left between them. This CDR3 contains 12 residues. CDR1 and CDR2 from the germline V gene are KGHDR and SFDVKD.

The CDR3 reads CASSRELGGTDTQYF. CDR3 coding DNA: TGTGCCAGCAGCCGCGAGTTGGGGGGCACAGATACGCAGTATTTT. The V call is TRBV7-2, the J call TRBJ2-3; D assignment may be TRBD1 or TRBD2 (5 bases each). With 5 bases removed from V and 1 base from J, the gap between germline ends came to 13 bases. This CDR3 is built from 15 residues. The germline V gene has CDR1 SGHTA and CDR2 FQGNSA.

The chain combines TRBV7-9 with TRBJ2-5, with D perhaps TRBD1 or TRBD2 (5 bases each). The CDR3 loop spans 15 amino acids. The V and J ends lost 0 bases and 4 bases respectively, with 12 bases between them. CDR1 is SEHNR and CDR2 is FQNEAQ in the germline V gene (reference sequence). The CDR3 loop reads CASSLAGARAETQYF. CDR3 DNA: TGTGCCAGCAGCTTAGCCGGGGCCCGTGCAGAGACCCAGTACTTC.

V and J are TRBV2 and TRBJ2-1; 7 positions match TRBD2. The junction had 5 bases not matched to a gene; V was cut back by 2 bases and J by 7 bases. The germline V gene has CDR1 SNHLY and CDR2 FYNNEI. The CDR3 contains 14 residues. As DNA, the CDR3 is TGTGCCAGCAGTGAATCACTAGCGTGGAATGAGCAGTTCTTC. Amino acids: CASSESLAWNEQFF.

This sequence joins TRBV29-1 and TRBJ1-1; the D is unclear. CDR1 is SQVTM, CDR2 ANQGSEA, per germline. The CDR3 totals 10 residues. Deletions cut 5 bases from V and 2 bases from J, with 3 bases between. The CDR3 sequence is CSVSNTEAFF. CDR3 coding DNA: TGCAGCGTTTCCAACACTGAAGCTTTCTTT.

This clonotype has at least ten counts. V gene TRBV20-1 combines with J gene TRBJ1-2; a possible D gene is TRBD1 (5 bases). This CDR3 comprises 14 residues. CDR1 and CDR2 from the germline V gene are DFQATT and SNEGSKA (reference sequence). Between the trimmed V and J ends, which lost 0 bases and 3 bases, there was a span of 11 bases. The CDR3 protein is CSARDVQAHYGYTF. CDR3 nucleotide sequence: TGCAGTGCTAGAGATGTACAGGCGCACTATGGCTACACCTTC.

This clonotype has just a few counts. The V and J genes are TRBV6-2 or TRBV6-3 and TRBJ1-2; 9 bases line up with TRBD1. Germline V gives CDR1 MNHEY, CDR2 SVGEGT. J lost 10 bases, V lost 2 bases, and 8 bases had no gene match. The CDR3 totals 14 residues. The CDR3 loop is CASSYPPGQGDYTF. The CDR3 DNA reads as TGTGCCAGCAGTTACCCCCCGGGACAGGGAGACTACACCTTC.

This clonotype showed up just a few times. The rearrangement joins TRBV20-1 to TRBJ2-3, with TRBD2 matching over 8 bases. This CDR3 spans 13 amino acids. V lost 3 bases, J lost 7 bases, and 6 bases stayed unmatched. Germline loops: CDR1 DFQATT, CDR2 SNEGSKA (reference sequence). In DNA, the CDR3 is TGCAGTGCTAGGGCGGCGGGAGGAAATACGCAGTATTTT. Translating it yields CSARAAGGNTQYF.

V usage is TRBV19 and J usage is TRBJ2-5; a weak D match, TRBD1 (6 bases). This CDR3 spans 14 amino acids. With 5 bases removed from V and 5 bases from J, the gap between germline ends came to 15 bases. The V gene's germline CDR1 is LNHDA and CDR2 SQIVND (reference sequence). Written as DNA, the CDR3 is TGTGCCAGTAGTGGGGACACAAAACCGGAGACCCAGTACTTC. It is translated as CASSGDTKPETQYF.

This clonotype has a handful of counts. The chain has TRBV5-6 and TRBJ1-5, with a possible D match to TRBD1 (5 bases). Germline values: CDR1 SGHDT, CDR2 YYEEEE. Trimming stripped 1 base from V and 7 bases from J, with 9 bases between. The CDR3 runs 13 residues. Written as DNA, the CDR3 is TGTGCCAGCAGCTTGTATGACAGACAGCCCCAGCATTTT. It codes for CASSLYDRQPQHF.

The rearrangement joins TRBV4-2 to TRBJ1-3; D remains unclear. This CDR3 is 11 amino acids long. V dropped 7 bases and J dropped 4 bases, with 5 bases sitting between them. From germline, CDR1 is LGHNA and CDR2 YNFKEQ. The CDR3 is CASTGGNTIYF. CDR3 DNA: TGTGCCAGCACCGGGGGAAACACCATATATTTT.

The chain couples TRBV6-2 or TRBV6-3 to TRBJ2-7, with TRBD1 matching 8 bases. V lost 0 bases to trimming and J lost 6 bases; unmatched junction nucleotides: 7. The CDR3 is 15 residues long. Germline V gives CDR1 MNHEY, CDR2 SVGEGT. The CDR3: CASSYSQGAEGEQYF. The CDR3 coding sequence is TGTGCCAGCAGTTACTCGCAGGGGGCAGAAGGCGAGCAGTACTTC.

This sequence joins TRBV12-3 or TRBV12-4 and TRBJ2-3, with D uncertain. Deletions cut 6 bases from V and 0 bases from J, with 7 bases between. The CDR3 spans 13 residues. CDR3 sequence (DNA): TGTGCCAGCAGCGCCGTAAGCACAGATACGCAGTATTTT. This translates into CASSAVSTDTQYF.

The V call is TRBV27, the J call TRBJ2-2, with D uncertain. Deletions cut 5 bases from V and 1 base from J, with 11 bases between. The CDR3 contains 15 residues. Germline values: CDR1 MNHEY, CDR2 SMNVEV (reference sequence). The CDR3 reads CASSPWTENTGELFF. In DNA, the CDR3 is TGTGCCAGCAGTCCGTGGACGGAGAACACCGGGGAGCTGTTTTTT.

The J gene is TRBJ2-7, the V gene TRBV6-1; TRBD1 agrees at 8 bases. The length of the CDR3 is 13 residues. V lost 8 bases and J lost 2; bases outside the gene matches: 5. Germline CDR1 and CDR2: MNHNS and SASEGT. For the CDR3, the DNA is TGTGCCAGCGGCAGGGGGCATACCTACGAGCAGTACTTC. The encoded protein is CASGRGHTYEQYF.

The CDR3 loop reads CASSSGGTVGREQYF. CDR3 nucleotides: TGCGCCAGCAGTTCGGGGGGGACAGTCGGCCGGGAGCAGTACTTC. The chain combines TRBV5-1 with TRBJ2-7; tentatively, D is TRBD2 (8 bases). V gave up 5 bases and J gave up 7 bases, with 22 bases separating them. Per the germline V gene, CDR1 is SGHRS and CDR2 is YFSETQ. The CDR3 loop spans 15 amino acids.